These 8 T cell receptor beta chains were sequenced from one sample in a study of T-cell reconstitution after alpha-beta-depleted transplantation in children. Researchers prepared the TCRbeta library using unique molecular identifiers, the study reports. TCRdb ran MiXCR on the PCR reads and lists one entry per CDR3 protein. This repertoire shows some 600,000 distinct CDR3 sequences, roughly 17% found once; its top ten account for about 1.1%. Material: PBMCs from the stem cell graft donor, obtained from the stem cell graft. Receptor source: a human donor who donated a stem cell graft to a child with acute myeloid leukemia.

There are many counts of this clonotype. The V call is TRBV10-3, the J call TRBJ2-7, with D perhaps given as TRBD1 or TRBD2 (5 bases each). Deletions cut 3 bases from V and 3 bases from J, with 15 bases between. Per germline, CDR1 ENHRY and CDR2 SYGVKD. This CDR3 comprises 15 residues. Written as DNA, the CDR3 is TGTGCCATCAGTGATCCTACAGGAGGATTCTACGAGCAGTACTTC. Residues: CAISDPTGGFYEQYF.

Ten or more counts support this clonotype. The chain joins TRBV7-9 to TRBJ1-4, with D possibly being TRBD1 (5 bases). There are 12 residues in the CDR3. V was clipped by 6 bases and J by 6 bases, with 8 bases between them. Germline lookup yields CDR1 SEHNR and CDR2 FQNEAQ (reference sequence). In DNA, the CDR3 is TGTGCCAGCAGTAGAGGGGATGAAAAACTGTTTTTT. Amino acids: CASSRGDEKLFF. The variable domain in full, completed from reference TRBV7-9 and TRBJ1-4, reads DTGVSQNPRHKITKRGQNVTFRCDPISEHNRLYWYRQTLGQGPEFLTYFQNEAQLEKSRLLSDRFSAERPKGSFSTLEIQRTEQGDSAMYLCASSRGDEKLFFGSGTQLSVL.

V gene TRBV11-2 combines with J gene TRBJ1-2; tentatively, D is TRBD1 (5 bases). Trimming stripped 2 bases from V and 2 bases from J, with 15 bases between. Germline V lookup: CDR1 SGHAT, CDR2 FQNNGV. The CDR3 contains 16 residues. CDR3 loop: CASSLPPRGKNYGYTF. The DNA for the CDR3 is TGTGCCAGCAGCTTACCTCCCCGGGGGAAGAACTATGGCTACACCTTC.

This clonotype was recorded a few times. The chain has TRBV7-8 and TRBJ2-1, with a tentative D call TRBD1 (6 bases). The CDR3 length is 17 residues. In germline, CDR1 is SGHVS, CDR2 FQNEAQ. Trimming shortened V by 0 bases and J by 4 bases, and 16 bases separated the two germline ends. Here the CDR3 reads CASSLARWQGPYNEQFF. CDR3 nucleotide sequence: TGTGCCAGCAGCTTAGCTCGTTGGCAGGGGCCTTACAATGAGCAGTTCTTC.

This clonotype was seen only a few times. The chain employs TRBV6-1 and TRBJ1-4; D perhaps matches TRBD1 (5 bases). Germline V gene data show CDR1 as MNHNS and CDR2 as SASEGT. This CDR3 has 15 amino acids. Trimming removed 6 bases from V and 3 bases from J, with 14 bases in between. In DNA, the CDR3 is TGTGCCAGCAGCCAGAACCGGGACCCTAATGAAAAACTGTTTTTT. Translation: CASSQNRDPNEKLFF.

The CDR3 nucleotides are TGTGCCAGCAGTTCCGGGACCGAAAGTGAAGCTTTCTTT. Translating gives CASSSGTESEAFF. The chain uses TRBV11-1 and TRBJ1-1; maybe TRBD1 (5 bases). Trimming removed 6 bases from V and 7 bases from J, with 15 bases in between. CDR3 length: 13 amino acids. Germline values: CDR1 SGHAT, CDR2 FQDESV (reference sequence).

This clonotype was detected a few times. The chain combines TRBV25-1 with TRBJ2-3; 7 bases map to TRBD1. The CDR3 length is 14 residues. Germline V gene lookup returns CDR1 MGHDK and CDR2 SYGVNS. V was pared by 3 bases and J by 1 base, with 1 base of the junction left unmatched. CDR3 loop: CASSEDRRTDTQYF. CDR3 nucleotide sequence: TGTGCCAGCAGTGAGGACAGGCGCACAGATACGCAGTATTTT.

The V gene is TRBV5-1, the J gene TRBJ2-7; 10 nucleotides agree with TRBD1. Germline V gene data show CDR1 as SGHRS and CDR2 as YFSETQ. After removal of 3 bases from V and 5 bases from J, the junction contained 5 bases not matched to a gene. This CDR3 is 14 amino acids long. CDR3 nucleotides: TGCGCCAGCAGCTGGACAGGGGGGAAGGACGAGCAGTACGTC. Its protein is CASSWTGGKDEQYV.